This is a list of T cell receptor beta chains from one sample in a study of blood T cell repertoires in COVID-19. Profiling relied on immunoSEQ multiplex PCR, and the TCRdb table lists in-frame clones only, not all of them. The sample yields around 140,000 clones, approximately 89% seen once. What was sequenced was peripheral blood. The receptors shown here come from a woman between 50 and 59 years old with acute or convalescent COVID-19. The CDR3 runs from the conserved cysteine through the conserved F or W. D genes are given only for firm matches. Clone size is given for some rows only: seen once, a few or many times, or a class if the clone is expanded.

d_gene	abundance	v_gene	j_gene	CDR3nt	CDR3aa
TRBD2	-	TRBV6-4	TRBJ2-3	TGTGCCAGCAGTGAGATAGCGGGGGCAGATACGCAGTATTTT	CASSEIAGADTQYF
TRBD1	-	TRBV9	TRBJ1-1	TGTGCCAGCAGCCCCAACAGGGGGAACACTGAAGCTTTCTTT	CASSPNRGNTEAFF
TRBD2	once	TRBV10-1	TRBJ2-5	TGCGCCAGCAGTGAGATTGCGGGAGGGCGAGAGACCCAGTACTTC	CASSEIAGGRETQYF
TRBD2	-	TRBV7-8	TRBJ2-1	TGTGCCAGCAGCTTAGTCGCTAGCGGGGTGACCTACAATGAGCAGTTCTTC	CASSLVASGVTYNEQFF
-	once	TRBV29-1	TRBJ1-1	TGCAGCGTCAGGGGTATCGAGAACACTGAAGCTTTCTTT	CSVRGIENTEAFF
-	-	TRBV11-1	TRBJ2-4	TGTGCCAGCAGCCAGCGCGAGTCTCAGAGGTACATTCAGTACTTC	CASSQRESQRYIQYF
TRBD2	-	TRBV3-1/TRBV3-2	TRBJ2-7	TGTGCCAGCAGCCAAGATTGGGCTCTAGCGGGAGGTTCTACTGAAAGGTACGAGCAGTACTTC	CASSQDWALAGGSTERYEQYF
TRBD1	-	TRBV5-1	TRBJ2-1	TGCGCCAGCAGCACAGGGACAGGACTTAAGAATGAGCAGTTCTTC	CASSTGTGLKNEQFF
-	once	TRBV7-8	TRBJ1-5	TGTGCCAGCAGCTCCGGTCGACAGATCAATCAGCCCCAGCATTTT	CASSSGRQINQPQHF
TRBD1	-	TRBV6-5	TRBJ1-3	TGTGCCAGCAGCCAGACAGGGAGAGACACCATATATTTT	CASSQTGRDTIYF
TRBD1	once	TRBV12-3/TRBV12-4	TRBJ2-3	TGTGCCAGCAGTCCCCAGGGGGCAGATACGCAGTATTTT	CASSPQGADTQYF
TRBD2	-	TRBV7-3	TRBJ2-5	TGTGCCAGCAGCCCCGGGAGGTCCCTCGGTGAGACCCAGTACTTC	CASSPGRSLGETQYF
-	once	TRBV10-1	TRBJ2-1	TGCGCCAGCAGTGATGGGGGGGCGCGAAATGAGCAGTTCTTC	CASSDGGARNEQFF
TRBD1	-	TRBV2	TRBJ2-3	TGTGCCAGCAGTGAAGCAACAGGGGTTAAGGCCACAGATACGCAGTATTTT	CASSEATGVKATDTQYF
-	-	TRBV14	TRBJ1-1	TGTGCCAGCAGCCAACGACATACAGGGACCACTGAAGCTTTCTTT	CASSQRHTGTTEAFF
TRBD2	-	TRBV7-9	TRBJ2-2	TGTGCCAGCAGCCCGACGACTAGCCGCACCGGGGAGCTGTTTTTT	CASSPTTSRTGELFF